What follows are 5 T cell receptor beta chains derived from one specimen sequenced in a study of tumor and adjacent non-tumor tissue in lung cancer (dated by TCRdb to the late 2010s). RNA was isolated from bulk unsorted tissue, and RNA quality was assessed with a NanoDrop ND-1000 and an Agilent 2100. Library preparation used multiplex PCR. The sequencing machine was an Illumina HiSeq 2500. TCRbeta libraries were built by three rounds of nested PCR using primers (Table S4), following protocols modified from ARM-PCR. TCRdb took the public reads, trimmed them with fastp at Q25, ran MiXCR for clone calling and kept in-frame beta chains. Rows with a matching CDR3 protein are joined into one entry that keeps the most common DNA and genes. This sample holds roughly 120,000 distinct CDR3 sequences; roughly 77% were observed only once. Of the sample, about 39% is held by the ten largest clones. Material: lung tumor tissue. Every receptor here comes from a woman in her sixties with non-small cell lung cancer.

This clonotype was seen ten or more times. The genes are TRBV4-3 and TRBJ1-4; 7 bases map to TRBD1. CDR3 length equals 16 residues. After removal of 1 base from V and 2 bases from J, the junction contained 4 bases not matched to a gene. Germline V gene lookup returns CDR1 LGHNA and CDR2 YSLEER. The DNA of the CDR3 is TGCGCCAGCAGCCAAGCAGGGGGTGTGACTAATGAAAAACTGTTTTTT. This codes for CASSQAGGVTNEKLFF.

For this clonotype: A single base separates this from a much larger clone, so it may be a read error. The V gene is TRBV6-2 or TRBV6-3, the J gene TRBJ2-1, with TRBD1 as a possible D gene (6 bases). Germline CDR1 is MNHEY and CDR2 is SVGEGT. The CDR3 sequence is 14 residues long. Trimming removed 5 bases from V and 10 bases from J, with 18 bases in between. The CDR3 reads CASSRLLTRGEQFF. CDR3 DNA: TGTGCCAGCAGTAGGCTGCTCACGAGGGGGGAGCAGTTCTTC.

Comments on this clonotype: Possible read error: a much larger clone is one base away. The rearrangement links TRBV5-1 to TRBJ1-2; D gene unclear. Germline V gene lookup returns CDR1 SGHRS and CDR2 YFSETQ. The CDR3 spans 15 residues. The CDR3 reads CASSLAGPRTDGYAF. The CDR3 region has the DNA TGCGCCAGCAGCTTGGCCGGGCCCCGGACGGATGGCTACGCCTTC.

This clonotype was counted ten times or more. The chain employs TRBV4-2 and TRBJ1-3, with D maybe TRBD1 (6 bases). V was shortened by 5 bases and J by 2 bases, with 13 bases between the two germline ends. The CDR3 is 15 amino acids. Per the germline V gene, CDR1 is LGHNA and CDR2 is YNFKEQ. Here the CDR3 DNA reads TGTGCCAGCAGCTCAGGGGAAGGAGCTGGAAACACCATATATTTT. Translation: CASSSGEGAGNTIYF.

This clonotype has just one count. A read error may be the cause here, since a much bigger clone is one base away. For the CDR3, the DNA is TGTGCCAGCAGCCTACCGGCTAACGGGAGTCATGATACGCAGTATTTT. Its protein product is CASSLPANGSHDTQYF. The rearrangement uses TRBV5-5 and TRBJ2-3; TRBD2 might be the D (6 bases). The germline V and J ends were trimmed by 4 bases and 6 bases, with 21 bases remaining between them. The germline V gene encodes CDR1 SGHKS and CDR2 YYEKEE (reference sequence). This CDR3 comprises 16 residues.